This TCR beta chain was found in a study of beta chain features in type 1 diabetes. General study findings and limits: In comparison with healthy donors, patients had naive, central memory and Treg TCRB repertoires that appeared more similar.

The V end was cut by 4 bases, the J end by 3 bases, with 16 bases between. Germline loops: CDR1 SGHDT, CDR2 YYEEEE. The CDR3 is 16 residues long. There are a few counts of this clone. Antigen: not known. Reverse transcribing all isolated RNA meant expressed TCRB transcripts were sequenced. Method: immunoSEQ multiplex PCR; TCRdb's copy keeps in-frame clones and lacks some. The top ten hold approximately 1% of the sample, which has about 290,000 clones, about 8% seen once. The chain couples TRBV5-6 to TRBJ2-2; D might be TRBD1 (8 bases). This clonotype was obtained from a woman younger than 30 in good health. The source material was central memory CD4+ T cells from blood. CDR3 loop: CASSLDRGGYTGELFF. CDR3 sequence (DNA): TGTGCCAGCAGCCTAGACAGGGGAGGGTACACCGGGGAGCTGTTTTTT. The full variable domain, with the rest looked up from reference TRBV5-6 and TRBJ2-2, is DAGVTQSPTHLIKTRGQQVTLRCSPKSGHDTVSWYQQALGQGPQFIFQYYEEEERQRGNFPDRFSGHQFPNYSSELNVNALLLGDSALYLCASSLDRGGYTGELFFGEGSRLTVL.